Presented here are 6 T cell receptor beta chains from one specimen sequenced in a study of cytomegalovirus exposure and HLA in healthy donors. Amplification used 60 Vbeta primers and 13 Jbeta primers. TCRdb's copy holds only in-frame clones and misses some; the assay was immunoSEQ multiplex PCR. The table has around 210,000 clones, roughly 80% seen once; the top ten hold less than 3%. The sequenced sample consisted of PBMCs. All receptors derive from a woman aged 40-49 years in good health and CMV-seronegative.

V is TRBV9 and J is TRBJ1-3; D call uncertain. CDR3 length: 16 amino acids. CDR1 is SGDLS and CDR2 is YYNGEE in the germline V gene. V was trimmed by 4 bases and J by 7 bases, leaving 21 bases between them. Here the CDR3 DNA reads TGTGCCAGCAGCCCTTATATGGCGGGGTCAGGCAACACCATATATTTT. Amino acids: CASSPYMAGSGNTIYF.

The chain recombines TRBV7-8 with TRBJ2-1, with D hard to call. The length of the CDR3 is 17 residues. Germline V gives CDR1 SGHVS, CDR2 FQNEAQ. The V and J ends lost 2 bases and 1 base respectively, with 15 bases between them. The CDR3 DNA follows: TGTGCCAGCAGCTTATCCGACCCTCTGACTTCCTACAATGAGCAGTTCTTC. This codes for CASSLSDPLTSYNEQFF.

This rearrangement joins TRBV29-1 to TRBJ1-2; 10 bases are shared with TRBD1. CDR1 and CDR2 (germline): SQVTM, ANQGSEA. The V and J ends lost 6 bases and 2 bases, in that order; junction bases with no gene match: 18. The CDR3 is made up of 18 amino acids. CDR3 residues: CSVQLRQGAFQVNYGYTF. CDR3 DNA sequence: TGCAGCGTCCAACTCCGACAGGGGGCGTTTCAAGTGAACTATGGCTACACCTTC.

V gene TRBV27 combines with J gene TRBJ2-7; 10 nucleotides agree with TRBD2. The CDR3 is 15 residues long. Unmatched junction bases numbered 7, after V lost 6 bases and J lost 2 bases. Germline V gives CDR1 MNHEY, CDR2 SMNVEV (reference sequence). The CDR3 is CASRLRTSGPYEQYF. CDR3 DNA: TGTGCCAGCAGACTTAGGACTAGCGGACCCTACGAGCAGTACTTC.

The chain links TRBV10-3 to TRBJ2-5; 9 bases align to TRBD1. Germline CDR1 reads ENHRY; CDR2 reads SYGVKD. V was pared by 6 bases and J by 4 bases, with 6 bases of the junction left unmatched. The CDR3 sequence is 14 residues long. In DNA form, the CDR3 reads TGTGCCATCAGCCCGGGACAGGGAGGAGAGACCCAGTACTTC. Its translation: CAISPGQGGETQYF.

The chain carries TRBV4-2 and TRBJ2-6; 14 bases line up with TRBD2. The CDR3 is 18 amino acids. V shed 3 bases, J shed 0 bases, and the junction held 1 base outside the gene matches. Germline CDR1 LGHNA, CDR2 YNFKEQ. CDR3 DNA: TGTGCCAGCAGCCAGGGGACTAGCGGGAGCTCTGGGGCCAACGTCCTGACTTTC. Amino acids: CASSQGTSGSSGANVLTF.